This TCR beta chain was sequenced in a study of T cells in Graves' hyperthyroidism and ophthalmopathy. General observations from the study: It was a median about 6 months before onset that the model predicted ophthalmopathy. Most expanded thyroid clonotypes above 0.001 also appeared in blood.

As to this clonotype: Its antigen is still unknown.

Regions amplified from RNA transcripts were the TCR beta CDR3 regions. A set of HTBI primers served as the primers for a first-round RT-PCR of the TCR CDR3. Via MiXCR, TCRdb re-called the multiplex PCR reads, giving one row per CDR3 protein. The sample has 540,000 or so distinct CDR3 sequences; 15% to 18% are singletons. A lack of ophthalmopathy progression within 18 months defined stable Graves' hyperthyroidism. CDR1 and CDR2 (germline): DFQATT, SNEGSKA (reference sequence). This CDR3 is built from 10 residues. V was pared by 5 bases and J by 6 bases, with 8 bases between. The sequenced material came from blood. V gene TRBV20-1 combines with J gene TRBJ2-7; D is possibly TRBD1 (5 bases). The receptor comes from a woman aged 25 to 39 with Graves' hyperthyroidism. CDR3 region: CSAAGAEQYF. The CDR3 nucleotides are TGCAGTGCTGCTGGGGCCGAGCAGTACTTC.